This T cell receptor beta chain was sequenced in a study of cytomegalovirus exposure and HLA in healthy donors. Points from the study as a whole: In a later analysis, at a false discovery rate of 0.05, 15,000 to 20,000 TCR beta sequences were associated with HLA alleles.

Germline CDR1 SGHNT, CDR2 YYREEE (reference sequence). V lost 0 bases and J lost 5, with 11 bases in between. CDR3 length: 14 residues. Comment on this clone: Its antigen is unidentified.

13 Jbeta primers and 60 Vbeta primers were used for the PCR. The data were produced by immunoSEQ multiplex PCR, yet TCRdb's version contains in-frame clones alone and is incomplete. The data show roughly 110,000 clones, 82% seen once. Material for sequencing was PBMCs. This sequence originates from a man aged 30 to 39 in good health and CMV-seropositive. The V and J genes are TRBV5-4 and TRBJ2-5, with D perhaps TRBD2 (6 bases). In DNA, the CDR3 is TGTGCCAGCAGCTTGGAAGGAGGGTGGGAGACCCAGTACTTC. It encodes CASSLEGGWETQYF.